This TCR beta chain was obtained from a study of blood T cell repertoires in COVID-19 (dated by TCRdb to about 2020). The study in broad terms: The collaborator samples originated in the United States, Italy and Spain and spanned the acute and convalescent phases of COVID-19. The material from the prospective study consisted of cDNA or gDNA derived from T cells, B-cell-depleted T cells, or PBMCs. The dataset comprised deeply sampled blood TCRbeta repertoires from subjects exposed to, actively infected with, or recovered from COVID-19. The repertoires were released in a freely available public database intended as a resource for research on the immune response to SARS-CoV-2. Samples came from the ongoing ImmuneRACE study (first 160 participants) plus 1,254 subjects from 6 global collaborators. Nearly every sample came with metadata listing a de-identified subject ID, COVID-19 status, age in years and sex. Where HLA class I and class II types were available, the types were taken from metadata supplied by the sample provider, not from assay-based typing. Overall study results and their limits: How much clinical and demographic metadata was included differed by source and by participant, and the metadata was provided uncurated.

Whole blood was collected in K2EDTA tubes by collaborating institutions according to the institutions' own protocols. For TCRbeta analysis, collaborators shipped samples in one of three forms: frozen whole blood, isolated PBMCs, or DNA extracted from either of those sample types. Inclusive of the bounding cysteine and phenylalanine, the CDR3 is 14 residues long. This entry keeps only the CDR3 DNA: 42 bases, framed from base 1. The V end gives up 6 bases and the J end 2 bases, leaving 6 bases in the junction not matched to a gene. For CDR1 and CDR2, the germline V gene lists ENHRY and SYGVKD. TCRbeta CDR3 regions were amplified from genomic DNA by means of the immunoSEQ Assay, a bias-controlled multiplex PCR. As for how the authors treated the data: Within the assay, amplification of reference gene primers was used to estimate how many nucleated cells each sample contained. Sequence reads were collapsed and filtered to measure the absolute abundance of every unique TCRbeta CDR3 rearrangement. For each sample, productive Simpson clonality was calculated as the square root of Simpson's diversity index over productive rearrangements. As stored in TCRdb, this immuneACCESS dataset retains in-frame rearrangements with V and J assigned. A fraction of the clones does not appear; measured against another copy, unresolved V genes explain less than half of the discrepancy, and the remainder lacks a known reason. From that table come the V and J calls and clone size; the DNA was used to work out D and trimming. In all, the sample holds more than 150,000 clones, and about 84% of those were seen once. About 7% of the sample is held by the ten biggest clonotypes.

A remark on this clone: Its antigen target is currently unknown. Base qualities are not provided; no much larger clone lies one nucleotide away.

The sequence links TRBV10-3 to TRBJ1-1, with TRBD1 identical over 7 junction bases. The sequenced sample consisted of peripheral blood. The source is a human donor in a cohort sampled during active COVID-19. The bases are TGTGCCATCAGGGACGGGACAGTCAACACTGAAGCTTTCTTT. Its amino acids are CAIRDGTVNTEAFF.